One sample yielded the 14 T cell receptor beta chains listed below, sequenced in a study of T cells expressing NK-cell markers. TCRdb re-called the 5' RACE reads, yielding one record per CDR3 amino acid sequence without DNA. The repertoire table contains fewer than 300,000 distinct CDR3 sequences. Material for sequencing was blood T cells: a sorted CD56 or NKG2C T cell subset, CD4+ or CD8+ T cells, or bulk PBMC T cells (not recorded which). The receptors shown here come from a woman between 18 and 75 years old in good health.

This chain joins TRBV2 and TRBJ2-5; lacking DNA, the TRBD1 call made by TCRdb goes unchecked. CDR1 is SNHLY, CDR2 FYNNEI, per germline. The CDR3 sequence is 14 residues long. CDR3 loop: CASNPRGDGETQYF.

The V gene is TRBV24-1, the J gene TRBJ2-5; TCRdb reports TRBD1, a call that lacks DNA to check it against. The CDR3 sequence is 13 residues long. CDR1 and CDR2 (germline): KGHDR, SFDVKD. CDR3 protein: CATSVGSGETQYF.

The genes are TRBV6-2 or TRBV6-3 and TRBJ2-1; TCRdb indicates TRBD1, and absent DNA this call remains unverified. Germline lookup yields CDR1 MNHEY and CDR2 SVGEGT. The CDR3 totals 13 residues. CDR3 region: CASSRDGYNEQFF.

The genes are TRBV4-3 and TRBJ1-3; the D call of TRBD1 rests on TCRdb alone, since no DNA is present to check it. CDR3 length equals 19 residues. The germline CDR1 and CDR2 sequences are LGHNA and YSLEER. The CDR3 here is CASSQDLQGALGSGNTIYF.

The chain uses TRBV20-1 and TRBJ2-5. This CDR3 comprises 13 residues. Germline CDR1 reads DFQATT; CDR2 reads SNEGSKA (reference sequence). The CDR3 sequence: CSASRQPQETQYF.

The chain couples TRBV7-2 to TRBJ2-3; the D gene TCRdb calls, TRBD2, cannot be checked with no DNA. Germline V gene lookup returns CDR1 SGHTA and CDR2 FQGNSA. CDR3 length: 16 residues. This CDR3 is CASSLQPTSGGDTQYF.

The V call is TRBV4-2, the J call TRBJ2-4. Germline loops: CDR1 LGHNA, CDR2 YNFKEQ. The CDR3 has 16 residues. The CDR3 loop reads CASSSRTGVAKNIQYF.

The genes are TRBV7-2 and TRBJ1-4; TCRdb's D call of TRBD1 is untestable without DNA. The CDR3 has 17 residues. Germline V gene sequence: CDR1 SGHTA, CDR2 FQGNSA. CDR3 sequence: CASSSGDSLGTNEKLFF.

The CDR3 is CAARATDTQYF. The chain has TRBV10-3 and TRBJ2-3; with no DNA, the TCRdb D assignment of TRBD2 cannot be verified. Germline V gene data show CDR1 as ENHRY and CDR2 as SYGVKD. CDR3 length: 11 amino acids.

The chain joins TRBV7-7 to TRBJ1-4; TCRdb's D gene call, TRBD1, goes unchecked for lack of DNA. Germline loops: CDR1 SSHAT, CDR2 FNYEAQ (reference sequence). The CDR3 contains 14 residues. The CDR3 region is CASSLEGRGEKLFF.

The chain carries TRBV7-9 and TRBJ2-7; TCRdb indicates TRBD1, and absent DNA this call remains unverified. Per germline, CDR1 SEHNR and CDR2 FQNEAQ (reference sequence). The CDR3 runs 14 residues. CDR3 sequence reads: CASSARDRGIEQYF.

This CDR3 reads CASSQVTGFYGYTF. The V gene is TRBV14, the J gene TRBJ1-2. The length of the CDR3 is 14 residues. The germline CDR1 and CDR2 sequences are SGHDN and FVKESK.

The V gene is TRBV10-3, the J gene TRBJ2-3; without DNA, the TCRdb call of TRBD2 cannot be checked. The CDR3 is 16 amino acids. CDR1 and CDR2 (germline): ENHRY, SYGVKD. The CDR3 reads CAISEGTSGVGDTQYF.

The chain is built from TRBV20-1 and TRBJ1-4; TCRdb designates TRBD1, a call that cannot be tested without DNA. The CDR3 covers 12 residues. Germline CDR1 and CDR2: DFQATT and SNEGSKA (reference sequence). CDR3 in amino acids: CSARVNGGKLFF.